The sequence of this T cell receptor beta chain was determined in a study of blood T cell repertoires in COVID-19. Study in general: Samples of COVID-19 (acute and convalescent) were obtained from the United States, Italy and Spain.

This clone was recorded a few times. The repertoire was sequenced with immunoSEQ multiplex PCR; TCRdb's copy has only in-frame clones and lacks some. The table shows some 140,000 clones, with around three quarters occurring only once. V was pared by 0 bases and J by 1 base, with 11 bases between. CDR1 SGDLS and CDR2 YYNGEE come from the germline V gene. The CDR3 spans 16 residues. This TCR was sampled from a man older than 75 with acute or convalescent COVID-19. The chain combines TRBV9 with TRBJ2-4; a possible D gene is TRBD2 (6 bases). Sequenced material: peripheral blood. The DNA of the CDR3 is TGTGCCAGCAGCGTAGGGAGGGAGCTGGCCAAAAACATTCAGTACTTC. This codes for CASSVGRELAKNIQYF.